The clone carrying this TCR beta chain was observed once. RNA totalling about 0.5 to 1 ug underwent reverse transcription with random hexamers. One entry per CDR3 protein results from TCRdb running MiXCR on the immunoSEQ multiplex PCR reads. This repertoire shows approximately 180,000 distinct CDR3 sequences, 85% to 95% found once; its top ten account for 0.085% to 0.1%. This sample is drawn from a study of CD8 T cells in Susac syndrome. Overall study: Treatment at blood withdrawal was none, corticosteroids, or intravenous immunoglobulin alone in Susac syndrome patients.

The CDR3 runs 13 residues. The germline CDR1 and CDR2 sequences are KGHSH and LQKENI. Deletions cut 0 bases from V and 2 bases from J, with 4 bases between. The TCR was taken from a human donor with Susac syndrome. This chain links TRBV18 with TRBJ1-2; no reliable D call. Source material: CD4+ T cells from PBMCs. This CDR3 is CASSPPGNYGYTF. Written as DNA, the CDR3 is TGTGCCAGCTCACCACCGGGAAACTATGGCTACACCTTC. Filled out from reference TRBV18 and TRBJ1-2, the complete variable domain reads NAGVMQNPRHLVRRRGQEARLRCSPMKGHSHVYWYRQLPEEGLKFMVYLQKENIIDESGMPKERFSAEFPKEGPSILRIQQVVRGDSAAYFCASSPPGNYGYTFGSGTRLTVV.